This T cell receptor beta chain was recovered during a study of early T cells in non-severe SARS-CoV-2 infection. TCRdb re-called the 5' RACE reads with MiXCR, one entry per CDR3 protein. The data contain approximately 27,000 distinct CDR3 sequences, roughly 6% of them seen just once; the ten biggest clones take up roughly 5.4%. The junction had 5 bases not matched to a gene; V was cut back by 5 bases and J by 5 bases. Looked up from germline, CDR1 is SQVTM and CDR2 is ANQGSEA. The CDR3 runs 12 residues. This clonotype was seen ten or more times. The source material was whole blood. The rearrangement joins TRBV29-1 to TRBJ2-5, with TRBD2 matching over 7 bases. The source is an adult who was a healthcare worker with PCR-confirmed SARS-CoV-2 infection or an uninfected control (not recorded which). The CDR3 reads CSVLRGGETQYF. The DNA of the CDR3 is TGCAGCGTTCTTAGGGGAGGGGAGACCCAGTACTTC.